Following are 3 T cell receptor beta chains from one sample sequenced in a study of CD8 T cells in Susac syndrome. The RNA input was 0.5 to 1 ug, and it was reverse transcribed with random hexamers. Each CDR3 protein is one row after TCRdb ran MiXCR on the immunoSEQ multiplex PCR reads. The sample has about 190,000 distinct CDR3 sequences, roughly 92% seen once. The source material was CD4+ T cells from PBMCs. All receptors derive from a human donor in good health.

The gene calls are TRBV14 and TRBJ1-2; tentative D call: TRBD1 (5 bases). There are 15 residues in the CDR3. V was pared by 1 base and J by 8 bases, with 17 bases between. Looked up from germline, CDR1 is SGHDN and CDR2 is FVKESK. CDR3 sequence reads: CASSQAGKSVVGYTF. In DNA form, the CDR3 reads TGTGCCAGCAGCCAAGCAGGGAAAAGTGTTGTCGGCTACACCTTC.

The chain is built from TRBV6-5 and TRBJ1-1; the D is unclear. The CDR3 runs to 14 residues. The V and J ends lost 0 bases and 3 bases respectively, with 8 bases between them. Germline assignment: CDR1 MNHEY and CDR2 SVGAGI. The CDR3 coding sequence is TGTGCCAGCAGTTACTCAGTAGGTCACACTGAAGCTTTCTTT. This translates into CASSYSVGHTEAFF.

This chain uses TRBV5-1 with TRBJ2-7; D might be TRBD1 or TRBD2, each matching 5 bases. Trimming stripped 4 bases from V and 7 bases from J, with 18 bases between. This CDR3 has 14 residues. Germline V CDR1 and CDR2: SGHRS, YFSETQ. CDR3 sequence reads: CASSQTGTTGEQYF. As DNA, the CDR3 is TGCGCCAGCAGCCAAACCGGGACGACGGGGGAGCAGTACTTC.